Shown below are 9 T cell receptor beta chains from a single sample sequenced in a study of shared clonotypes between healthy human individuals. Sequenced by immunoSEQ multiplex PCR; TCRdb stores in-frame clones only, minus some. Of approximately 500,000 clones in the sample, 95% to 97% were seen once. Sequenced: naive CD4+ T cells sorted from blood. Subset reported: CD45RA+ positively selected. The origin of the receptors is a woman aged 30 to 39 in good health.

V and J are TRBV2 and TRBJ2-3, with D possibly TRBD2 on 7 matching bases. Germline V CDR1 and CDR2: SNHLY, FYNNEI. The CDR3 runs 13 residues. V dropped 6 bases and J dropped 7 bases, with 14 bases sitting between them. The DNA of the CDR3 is TGTGCCAGCAGCCCTGGGGGGGCTAATACGCAGTATTTT. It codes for CASSPGGANTQYF.

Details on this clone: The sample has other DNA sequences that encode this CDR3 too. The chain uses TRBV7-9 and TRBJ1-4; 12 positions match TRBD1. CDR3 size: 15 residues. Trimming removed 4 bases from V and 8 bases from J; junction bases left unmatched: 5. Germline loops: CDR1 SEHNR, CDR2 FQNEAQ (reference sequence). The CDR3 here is CASSSAGTGGEKLFF. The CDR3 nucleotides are TGTGCCAGCAGCTCCGCCGGGACAGGGGGCGAAAAACTGTTTTTT.

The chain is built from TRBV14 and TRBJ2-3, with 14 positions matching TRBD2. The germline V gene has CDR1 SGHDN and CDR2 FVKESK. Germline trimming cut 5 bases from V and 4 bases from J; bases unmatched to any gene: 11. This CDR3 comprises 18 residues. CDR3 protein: CASSAGTSGSLGADTQYF. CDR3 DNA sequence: TGTGCCAGCAGCGCGGGGACTAGCGGGAGTCTTGGGGCAGATACGCAGTATTTT.

As DNA, the CDR3 is TGTGCCAGCAGCTTTGACAGCAATCAGCCCCAGCATTTT. Protein product: CASSFDSNQPQHF. The genes are TRBV7-2 and TRBJ1-5; D not certain. The CDR3 contains 13 residues. Germline assignment: CDR1 SGHTA and CDR2 FQGNSA. V was trimmed by 3 bases and J by 1 base, leaving 4 bases between them.

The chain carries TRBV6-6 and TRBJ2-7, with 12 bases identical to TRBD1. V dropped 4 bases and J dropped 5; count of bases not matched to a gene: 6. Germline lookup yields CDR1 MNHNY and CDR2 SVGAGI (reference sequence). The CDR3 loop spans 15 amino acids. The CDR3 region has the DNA TGTGCCAGCAGTTCTCCCGGGACAGGGGGCCACGAGCAGTACTTC. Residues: CASSSPGTGGHEQYF.

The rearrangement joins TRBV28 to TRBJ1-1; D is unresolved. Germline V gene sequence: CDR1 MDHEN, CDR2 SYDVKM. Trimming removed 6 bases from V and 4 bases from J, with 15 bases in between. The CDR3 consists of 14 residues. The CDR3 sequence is CASSRNSLATEAFF. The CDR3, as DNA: TGTGCCAGCAGCAGGAACAGTCTGGCCACTGAAGCTTTCTTT.

CDR3 sequence reads: CASSLENTDTQYF. CDR3 in DNA: TGTGCCAGCAGCTTGGAAAACACAGATACGCAGTATTTT. V and J are TRBV5-4 and TRBJ2-3; D is unresolved. The V gene's germline CDR1 is SGHNT and CDR2 YYREEE (reference sequence). Deletions cut 0 bases from V and 2 bases from J, with 4 bases between. The CDR3 contains 13 residues.

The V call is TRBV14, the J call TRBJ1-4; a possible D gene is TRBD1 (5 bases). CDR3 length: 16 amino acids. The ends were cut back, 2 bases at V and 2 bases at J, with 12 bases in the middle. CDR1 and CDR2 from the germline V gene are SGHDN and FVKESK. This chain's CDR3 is CASSQNQQVTNEKLFF. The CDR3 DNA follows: TGTGCCAGCAGCCAAAACCAACAGGTGACTAATGAAAAACTGTTTTTT.

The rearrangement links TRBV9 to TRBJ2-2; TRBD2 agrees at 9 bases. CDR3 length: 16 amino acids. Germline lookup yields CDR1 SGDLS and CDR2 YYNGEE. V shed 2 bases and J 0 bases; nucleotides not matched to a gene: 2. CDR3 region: CASSVTSGPNTGELFF. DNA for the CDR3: TGTGCCAGCAGCGTGACTAGCGGTCCGAACACCGGGGAGCTGTTTTTT.